Here is one T cell receptor (beta chain) with its context. These data originate in a study of siplizumab effects on memory and regulatory T cells. V was cut by 4 bases and J by 4 bases, with 10 bases left in between. Germline V lookup: CDR1 ENHRY, CDR2 SYGVKD. This CDR3 contains 13 residues. The protocol was immunoSEQ multiplex PCR, while the TCRdb copy is restricted to in-frame clones and leaves out a portion. The table lists some 100,000 clones, 96% of them singletons. The TCR comes from a human donor in good health. The chain has TRBV10-3 and TRBJ1-2; unclear D gene. Sequenced material: naive CD4+ T cells sorted from blood. CDR3 nucleotide sequence: TGTGCCATCAGTGCTGCGGGATTCTATGGCTACACCTTC. As protein: CAISAAGFYGYTF.